The present T cell receptor (beta chain) was sequenced within a study of low-dose radiotherapy and immunotherapy resistance in tumors. Study details: With 1 Gy per fraction every two weeks, Cohort 2 accumulated 13 Gy across 26 weeks. Treatment consisted of nivolumab 240 mg every two weeks and ipilimumab 1 mg/kg every six weeks, given intravenously to patients.

TRAV- and TRBV-specific primers were used for first-strand cDNA, which covered alpha and beta chains. The TCRs were subjected to amplification over approximately 20 PCR cycles employing a constant-region primer in conjunction with a V-primer adapter. TCRdb ran MiXCR on the reads and lists one entry per CDR3 protein. This table holds some 100,000 distinct CDR3 sequences, approximately 22% found once. Time point reported: after trial treatment. Treatment reported: LDRT plus nivolumab, ipilimumab, low-dose cyclophosphamide and aspirin (RACIN trial). Treatment combined nivolumab, ipilimumab, aspirin, low-dose cyclophosphamide and low-dose radiotherapy in a dose-escalation trial. The germline V gene encodes CDR1 SGHKS and CDR2 YYEKEE (reference sequence). The CDR3 runs to 15 residues. V was pared by 4 bases and J by 0 bases, with 10 bases between.

The clonotype was recovered from a female donor with ovarian cancer. The J gene is TRBJ1-4, the V gene TRBV5-5; D call uncertain. Sequencing was performed on PBMCs, taken after low-dose radiotherapy plus immunotherapy. The CDR3 DNA follows: TGTGCCAGCAGCCCGCTGGGTGCAACTAATGAAAAACTGTTTTTT. Its translation is CASSPLGATNEKLFF.